These T cell receptor beta chains were read from a single sample in a study of tumor-infiltrating lymphocytes in primary liver carcinoma. One entry per CDR3 protein results from TCRdb running MiXCR on the multiplex PCR reads. The sample contains fewer than 350,000 distinct CDR3 sequences, roughly 60% of which appear only once. The sample comprised peripheral blood. The receptors stem from a man between 40 and 49 years old with primary liver carcinoma and hepatitis B virus infection. Each CDR3 is given with its conserved first and last residue. A D gene is named only where the DNA matches it firmly. Clone size appears in some rows only: once, few, many, or a class for an expanded clone.

TRBV5-5,NA,TRBJ2-4,TRBD1,TGTACCAACAGCCCCGGGACAGCAAAAAACATTCAGTACTTC,CTNSPGTAKNIQYF
TRBV2,NA,TRBJ1-2,NA,TGTGCCAGCAGTGAAGCGCTTCTGAGGGTTGGTGGCTACACCTTC,CASSEALLRVGGYTF
TRBV7-9,few,TRBJ1-2,NA,TGTGCCAGCAGCTCTGGACTGACAGTTTATGGCTACACCTTC,CASSSGLTVYGYTF
TRBV4-3,many,TRBJ2-7,TRBD2,TGCGCCAGCAGCCAAGATTTTGGGACTAGCGAGTACGAGCAGTACTTC,CASSQDFGTSEYEQYF
TRBV30,NA,TRBJ2-7,NA,TGTGCCTGGAGTGGTCTAGCCTACGAGCAGTACTTC,CAWSGLAYEQYF
TRBV29-1,NA,TRBJ2-6,NA,TGCAGCGTTAACTTCGGGGCCAACGTCCTGACTTTC,CSVNFGANVLTF
TRBV28,many,TRBJ2-7,TRBD1,TGTGCCAGCAGTACAGGGGTAGCTGATTACGAGCAGTACTTC,CASSTGVADYEQYF
TRBV5-1,NA,TRBJ2-7,NA,TGCGCCAGCAGCCGAACCGGGGGCCCTTACGAGCAGTACTTC,CASSRTGGPYEQYF
TRBV4-2,many,TRBJ2-1,TRBD2,TGTGCCAGCTCCCCAGGGACTACCTACAATGAGCAGTTCTTC,CASSPGTTYNEQFF
TRBV11-1,NA,TRBJ2-2,TRBD1,TGTGCCAGAAGCCCAAACAGGGGGACCGGGGAGCTGTTTTTT,CARSPNRGTGELFF
TRBV4-3,many,TRBJ1-6,NA,TGCGCCAGCAGCCAAGGGCCAGGACCAAATTCACCCCTCCACTTT,CASSQGPGPNSPLHF
TRBV7-2,NA,TRBJ2-2,NA,TGTGCCAGCACCCCTAGCCCAACCGGGGAGCTGTTTTTT,CASTPSPTGELFF
TRBV6-5,NA,TRBJ2-3,TRBD2,TGTGCCAGTAACCCAGGAGTAGCGGGGACAGATACGCAGTATTTT,CASNPGVAGTDTQYF
TRBV6-5,NA,TRBJ2-1,TRBD1,TGTGCCAGCACCGGACAGGCCTACCTCAATGAGCAGTTCTTC,CASTGQAYLNEQFF
TRBV6-1,NA,TRBJ2-1,TRBD2,TGTGCCGGCAGTGAAGGACTAGCGGCATACAAAGAGCAGTTCTTC,CAGSEGLAAYKEQFF
TRBV4-3,NA,TRBJ1-3,TRBD1,TGCGCCAGCAGCCAAGCCGCGACAGGGGATGGAGACACCATATATTTT,CASSQAATGDGDTIYF